These 2 T cell receptor beta chains share one sample of origin, sequenced in a study of T cells after yellow fever vaccination. TCRdb ran MiXCR on the 5' RACE reads and lists one entry per CDR3 protein. The sample carries about 350,000 distinct CDR3 sequences, approximately 8% recorded once. The sequenced sample was PBMCs, obtained around 45 days after the first yellow fever vaccination. Receptor source: a man between 18 and 29 years old who received the YFV17D yellow fever vaccine.

The J gene is TRBJ2-5, the V gene TRBV7-2; 9 bases map to TRBD1. The CDR3 covers 15 residues. The germline CDR1 and CDR2 sequences are SGHTA and FQGNSA. The V segment lost 1 base and the J segment 5 bases; nucleotides outside the gene matches: 5. CDR3 in DNA: TGTGCCAGCAGCTTAGGCACCGGGACAGGGGAGACCCAGTACTTC. Amino acids: CASSLGTGTGETQYF.

This clonotype was seen a handful of times. The chain is built from TRBV7-2 and TRBJ1-5; TRBD1 matches at 7 bases. The V gene end was trimmed by 3 bases and the J gene end by 3 bases; junction bases not matched to a gene: 11. Germline lookup yields CDR1 SGHTA and CDR2 FQGNSA. The CDR3 totals 17 residues. CDR3 amino acids: CASSLTPGGEVNQPQHF. The CDR3 bases are TGTGCCAGCAGCTTGACGCCAGGGGGAGAGGTCAATCAGCCCCAGCATTTT. The full variable domain, completed using reference TRBV7-2 and TRBJ1-5, is GAGVSQSPSNKVTEKGKDVELRCDPISGHTALYWYRQSLGQGLEFLIYFQGNSAPDKSGLPSDRFSAERTGGSVSTLTIQRTQQEDSAVYLCASSLTPGGEVNQPQHFGDGTRLSIL.